This TCR beta chain was recovered during a study of T cell responses to AZD1222 COVID-19 vaccine. Study in general: Recipients boosted at about 4 weeks or about 12 weeks are pooled. Broader study findings: Reportedly, nearly half of unique spike TCRs recognized epitopes outside B.1.351/B.1.1.7 mutations. No day 14 peak samples; only post-peak repertoires were characterized. Rises in breadth and depth of Spike-specific TCRs came after two AZD1222 doses.

Profiling relied on immunoSEQ multiplex PCR, and the TCRdb table lists in-frame clones only, not all of them. The data contain 150,000 to 180,000 clones, around nine tenths of them seen just once; the ten biggest clones take up approximately 20%. This clone was detected once. The antigen is unknown. The CDR3 has 15 amino acids. The V end was cut by 5 bases, the J end by 4 bases, with 18 bases between. Germline assignment: CDR1 SGDLS and CDR2 YYNGEE. The source material was peripheral blood, sampled on day 0 of AZD1222 vaccination. The chain is built from TRBV9 and TRBJ1-2; maybe TRBD1 (5 bases). The sequence was collected from an adult in good health. CDR3 protein: CASRRDRDGAYGYTF. DNA of the CDR3: TGTGCCAGCAGAAGAGACCGGGATGGGGCCTATGGCTACACCTTC. The variable domain in full, with the rest retrieved from reference TRBV9 and TRBJ1-2, is DSGVTQTPKHLITATGQRVTLRCSPRSGDLSVYWYQQSLDQGLQFLIQYYNGEERAKGNILERFSAQQFPDLHSELNLSSLELGDSALYFCASRRDRDGAYGYTFGSGTRLTVV.